These 32 T cell receptor beta chains share one sample of origin, sequenced in a study of blood T cell repertoires in COVID-19. Here immunoSEQ multiplex PCR was the method, and the copy in TCRdb shows in-frame clones only, minus some. The table records 400,000 to 550,000 clones, 80% to 90% of them present only once. Sequenced input: peripheral blood. These receptor sequences come from a young woman with acute or convalescent COVID-19.

The chain is built from TRBV5-1 and TRBJ2-1; 10 bases agree with TRBD2. In germline, CDR1 is SGHRS, CDR2 YFSETQ. V shed 5 bases and J 2 bases; nucleotides not matched to a gene: 4. This CDR3 comprises 15 residues. CDR3 in DNA: TGCGCCAGCAGAAAAGCGGGGGGGCCCTACAATGAGCAGTTCTTC. It is translated as CASRKAGGPYNEQFF.

The J gene is TRBJ1-2, the V gene TRBV4-2, with TRBD1 as a possible D gene (5 bases). Germline loops: CDR1 LGHNA, CDR2 YNFKEQ. V was cut by 0 bases and J by 8 bases, with 22 bases left in between. The CDR3 has 17 residues. The CDR3, as DNA: TGTGCCAGCAGCCAAGACCTAAGGGGCAGGGCCAACATCGGCTACACCTTC. This codes for CASSQDLRGRANIGYTF.

V usage is TRBV24-1 and J usage is TRBJ1-2; D is perhaps TRBD1 (6 bases). The germline gives CDR1 KGHDR, CDR2 SFDVKD. There are 15 residues in the CDR3. The ends were cut back, 4 bases at V and 4 bases at J, with 15 bases in the middle. The CDR3 reads CATSERQVPPYGYTF. The CDR3 DNA is TGTGCCACCAGTGAAAGACAGGTTCCCCCCTATGGCTACACCTTC.

This sequence joins TRBV29-1 and TRBJ2-5; D may be TRBD1 (6 bases). This CDR3 region has 16 residues. V was cut by 3 bases and J by 2 bases, with 19 bases left in between. Per germline, CDR1 SQVTM and CDR2 ANQGSEA. In DNA form, the CDR3 reads TGCAGCGTTGACTCCCCCAGGGGTGGGGATCAAGAGACCCAGTACTTC. It is translated as CSVDSPRGGDQETQYF.

The chain is built from TRBV29-1 and TRBJ2-5; D might be TRBD1 (5 bases). This CDR3 comprises 14 residues. CDR1 is SQVTM and CDR2 is ANQGSEA in the germline V gene. The germline V and J ends were trimmed by 4 bases and 5 bases, with 17 bases remaining between them. DNA for the CDR3: TGCAGCGTTGTGGGTTGGGCAGGGTTGGAGACCCAGTACTTC. It specifies CSVVGWAGLETQYF.

About this clone: The sample carries other DNA sequences with the same CDR3. This chain joins TRBV15 and TRBJ1-1; D is unresolved. The CDR3 consists of 16 residues. Deletions cut 0 bases from V and 0 bases from J, with 11 bases between. Germline CDR1 and CDR2: LNHNV and YYDKDF (reference sequence). The CDR3 sequence is CATSRDRGTMNTEAFF. CDR3 bases: TGTGCCACCAGCAGAGATCGAGGAACGATGAACACTGAAGCTTTCTTT.

The chain has TRBV10-3 and TRBJ2-7, with TRBD1 matching over 7 bases. This CDR3 comprises 13 residues. V shed 5 bases and J 3 bases; nucleotides not matched to a gene: 4. Germline values: CDR1 ENHRY, CDR2 SYGVKD. The CDR3 bases are TGTGCCATCAGTTCGGACAGGAGCTACGAGCAGTACTTC. As protein: CAISSDRSYEQYF.

The chain joins TRBV5-6 to TRBJ2-3; 8 nucleotides match TRBD2. Losses at the gene ends were 3 bases for V and 6 bases for J; bases not matched to a gene: 12. Germline assignment: CDR1 SGHDT and CDR2 YYEEEE. CDR3 length equals 16 residues. The CDR3 here is CASSSRGGQIPDTQYF. The CDR3 bases are TGTGCCAGCAGCTCCCGGGGGGGCCAAATTCCGGATACGCAGTATTTT.

This rearrangement joins TRBV11-2 to TRBJ1-2; 8 nucleotides match TRBD1. The CDR3 is 15 residues long. Germline assignment: CDR1 SGHAT and CDR2 FQNNGV. With V trimmed by 5 bases and J by 0 bases, 5 bases remained unmatched. The CDR3 sequence: CASSKRQGTNYGYTF. DNA for the CDR3: TGTGCCAGCAGCAAAAGACAGGGGACTAACTATGGCTACACCTTC. Together with reference TRBV11-2 and TRBJ1-2, the CDR3 gives the full variable domain: EAGVAQSPRYKIIEKRQSVAFWCNPISGHATLYWYQQILGQGPKLLIQFQNNGVVDDSQLPKDRFSAERLKGVDSTLKIQPAKLEDSAVYLCASSKRQGTNYGYTFGSGTRLTVV.

The rearrangement links TRBV5-5 to TRBJ1-1; the D is unclear. V lost 0 bases to trimming and J lost 5 bases, with 11 bases between them. This CDR3 region has 14 residues. From germline, CDR1 is SGHKS and CDR2 YYEKEE (reference sequence). The CDR3 bases are TGTGCCAGCAGCTTGGGGCGGGGTTGGACTGAAGCTTTCTTT. Translated: CASSLGRGWTEAFF.

The CDR3, as DNA: TGTGCCAGCAGTGGGACTAGCGGGGGGGATAAGTTCTTC. As protein: CASSGTSGGDKFF. The chain carries TRBV12-3 or TRBV12-4 and TRBJ2-1; the match to TRBD2 covers 16 bases. V shed 5 bases, J shed 14 bases, and the junction held 3 bases outside the gene matches. The length of the CDR3 is 13 residues.

This clone was counted once. V usage is TRBV6-2 or TRBV6-3 and J usage is TRBJ1-5; possible D gene TRBD1, 5 bases. This CDR3 contains 15 residues. Trimming took off 2 bases at V and 9 bases at J, with 17 bases between the two ends. Germline assignment: CDR1 MNHEY and CDR2 SVGEGT. CDR3 bases: TGTGCCAGCAGTTACCTGGCAGGCGTTAGGGGGCCCCAGCATTTT. Translating it yields CASSYLAGVRGPQHF.

V gene TRBV28 combines with J gene TRBJ2-5; 13 bases are a match to TRBD2. Trimming took 3 bases from V and 5 from J; bases not matched to a gene: 3. There are 15 residues in the CDR3. The germline V gene encodes CDR1 MDHEN and CDR2 SYDVKM. CDR3 DNA sequence: TGTGCCAGCAGTTTCCCGACTAGCGGGGGGGAGACCCAGTACTTC. Amino acids: CASSFPTSGGETQYF.

Only one count was recorded for this clone. The chain uses TRBV28 and TRBJ1-6, with 8 positions matching TRBD1. CDR1 and CDR2 from the germline V gene are MDHEN and SYDVKM. The length of the CDR3 is 15 residues. J was trimmed by 9 bases and V by 0 bases; bases with no gene match: 4. DNA for the CDR3: TGTGCCAGCAGTTTATGGGGACAGGAGACTTCACCCCTCCACTTT. Translating it yields CASSLWGQETSPLHF.

The V call is TRBV18, the J call TRBJ2-2, with 10 bases identical to TRBD2. V shed 3 bases, J shed 3 bases, and the junction held 7 bases outside the gene matches. Looked up from germline, CDR1 is KGHSH and CDR2 is LQKENI. The CDR3 is made up of 17 amino acids. The CDR3: CASSPSSGGPDTGELFF. CDR3 nucleotide sequence: TGTGCCAGCTCACCGAGTAGCGGGGGGCCCGACACCGGGGAGCTGTTTTTT.

The chain employs TRBV20-1 and TRBJ2-1; unclear D gene. The V and J ends lost 2 bases and 10 bases respectively, with 6 bases between them. The CDR3 has 10 residues. CDR1 is DFQATT, CDR2 SNEGSKA, per germline (reference sequence). CDR3 region: CSARTEEQFF. CDR3 DNA sequence: TGCAGTGCTAGAACCGAGGAGCAGTTCTTC.

V is TRBV7-9 and J is TRBJ1-1; D is uncertain. The CDR3 spans 14 residues. The germline CDR1 and CDR2 sequences are SEHNR and FQNEAQ (reference sequence). Trimming left V 1 base short and J 3 bases short, with 9 bases between. CDR3 nucleotides: TGTGCCAGCAGCTTAGGATGGCCCTACACTGAAGCTTTCTTT. It encodes CASSLGWPYTEAFF.

The chain uses TRBV6-5 and TRBJ2-3, with TRBD2 matching 11 bases. Germline V gene sequence: CDR1 MNHEY, CDR2 SVGAGI. J was trimmed by 0 bases and V by 6 bases; bases with no gene match: 2. CDR3 length equals 15 residues. DNA of the CDR3: TGTGCCAGCAGGGGACTAGCGGTCAGCACAGATACGCAGTATTTT. This codes for CASRGLAVSTDTQYF.

This chain joins TRBV28 and TRBJ1-2; D is possibly TRBD1 (6 bases). Trimming left V 8 bases short and J 8 bases short, with 30 bases between. Germline V lookup: CDR1 MDHEN, CDR2 SYDVKM. The CDR3 spans 17 residues. CDR3 residues: CASGGGAGEYFEVGYTF. DNA of the CDR3: TGTGCCAGCGGGGGGGGAGCAGGGGAATATTTCGAAGTGGGCTACACCTTC.

The table lists this clone with a count of one. CDR3 protein: CASRWTGTNYGYTF. The DNA of the CDR3 is TGTGCCAGTAGGTGGACAGGGACTAACTATGGCTACACCTTC. The chain combines TRBV19 with TRBJ1-2, with TRBD1 matching 8 bases. Germline trimming cut 6 bases from V and 0 bases from J; bases unmatched to any gene: 3. The CDR3 totals 14 residues. CDR1 and CDR2 from the germline V gene are LNHDA and SQIVND (reference sequence).

This chain joins TRBV6-5 and TRBJ1-1; D perhaps matches TRBD1 (5 bases). Trimming left V 5 bases short and J 1 base short, with 8 bases between. The CDR3 has 13 residues. Looked up from germline, CDR1 is MNHEY and CDR2 is SVGAGI. The CDR3, as DNA: TGTGCCAGCAGTCTCAGGGAGAACACTGAAGCTTTCTTT. Translating gives CASSLRENTEAFF.

This chain links TRBV14 with TRBJ2-5; 8 nucleotides align to TRBD2. This CDR3 region has 15 residues. Per the germline V gene, CDR1 is SGHDN and CDR2 is FVKESK. J gave up 4 bases and V 5 bases, and 9 bases lay outside the gene matches. CDR3 bases: TGTGCCAGCAGCTCCCTCGCGGGGGGAACAGAGACCCAGTACTTC. Encoded protein: CASSSLAGGTETQYF.

The chain carries TRBV4-1 and TRBJ2-3; 9 bases agree with TRBD2. The length of the CDR3 is 17 residues. Germline CDR1 MGHRA, CDR2 YSYEKL. The V segment lost 0 bases and the J segment 12 bases; nucleotides outside the gene matches: 16. The CDR3 here is CASSQDGAGGLLGSQYF. The DNA for the CDR3 is TGCGCCAGCAGCCAAGATGGGGCGGGGGGGCTATTGGGTAGCCAGTATTTT.

In the case of this clone: Germline and junction disagree at one end, which may indicate a read error. This rearrangement joins TRBV10-3 to TRBJ1-1, with D possibly being TRBD1 (6 bases). This CDR3 region has 13 residues. In germline, CDR1 is ENHRY, CDR2 SYGVKD. The CDR3 region has the DNA TGTGCCATCAGTCCAGGGGAAAACATTGAAGCTTTCTTT. It specifies CAISPGENIEAFF.

This sequence joins TRBV18 and TRBJ2-5; 7 bases fit TRBD1. There are 13 residues in the CDR3. With 8 bases clipped from V and 1 base from J, the junction kept 4 bases outside the gene matches. Germline CDR1 and CDR2: KGHSH and LQKENI. The CDR3 DNA sequence: TGTGCCAGCCTACAGGGGCGCCAAGAGACCCAGTACTTC. Translated: CASLQGRQETQYF. Full variable domain (remainder filled in from reference TRBV18 and TRBJ2-5): NAGVMQNPRHLVRRRGQEARLRCSPMKGHSHVYWYRQLPEEGLKFMVYLQKENIIDESGMPKERFSAEFPKEGPSILRIQQVVRGDSAAYFCASLQGRQETQYFGPGTRLLVL.

V is TRBV18 and J is TRBJ2-5; 7 nucleotides align to TRBD1. J was trimmed by 3 bases and V by 3 bases; bases with no gene match: 4. Germline CDR1 reads KGHSH; CDR2 reads LQKENI. CDR3 length: 14 amino acids. The CDR3 region has the DNA TGTGCCAGCTCACCCGGGACAGCAGAAGAGACCCAGTACTTC. Translating gives CASSPGTAEETQYF.

This clone appeared many times. The CDR3 DNA reads TGTGCCAGCAGAGACAGGGGCGGGAGCCCTGAAGCTTTCTTT. This gives the protein CASRDRGGSPEAFF. The chain employs TRBV2 and TRBJ1-1; TRBD1 agrees at 8 bases. The V gene's germline CDR1 is SNHLY and CDR2 FYNNEI. This CDR3 spans 14 amino acids. The ends lost 6 bases at V and 6 bases at J; junction bases unmatched: 9.

This clone showed up many times. The V gene is TRBV6-2 or TRBV6-3, the J gene TRBJ1-1; D is perhaps TRBD1 (5 bases). V was shortened by 6 bases and J by 11 bases, with 19 bases between the two germline ends. This CDR3 has 13 residues. The germline gives CDR1 MNHEY, CDR2 SVGEGT. Here the CDR3 reads CASSRGTQAGAFF. In DNA, the CDR3 is TGTGCCAGCAGCCGAGGAACACAGGCTGGCGCTTTCTTT.

V is TRBV20-1 and J is TRBJ2-5, with TRBD2 identical over 8 bases. The CDR3 has 14 amino acids. V lost 3 bases, J lost 2 bases, and 5 bases stayed unmatched. The V gene's germline CDR1 is DFQATT and CDR2 SNEGSKA (reference sequence). CDR3 sequence: CSASGLAYQETQYF. In DNA, the CDR3 is TGCAGTGCTAGTGGACTAGCTTATCAAGAGACCCAGTACTTC.

The V and J genes are TRBV21-1 and TRBJ2-7; the table's D call, TRBD2, has no DNA check behind it. TRBV21-1 is a documented pseudogene. The CDR3 consists of 14 residues. The CDR3 reads CAGSRRTLGSGQYF. The CDR3 DNA sequence: TGTGCCGGATCCCGCCGGACTCTCGGCTCTGGGCAGTACTTC.

J is TRBJ2-7 and V is TRBV18, with 9 bases aligning to TRBD1. Germline V gives CDR1 KGHSH, CDR2 LQKENI. J was trimmed by 7 bases and V by 3 bases; bases with no gene match: 10. The CDR3 length is 15 residues. The CDR3 loop reads CASSPFRDRALEQYF. CDR3 DNA: TGTGCCAGCTCACCGTTCCGGGACAGGGCCTTGGAGCAGTACTTC.

The genes are TRBV18 and TRBJ2-2, with TRBD1 matching 7 bases. The CDR3 spans 19 residues. Germline trimming cut 5 bases from V and 0 bases from J; bases unmatched to any gene: 15. Germline V gene sequence: CDR1 KGHSH, CDR2 LQKENI. CDR3 nucleotides: TGTGCCAGCTCAGACCCCTTGACAGGGTTCCCCGCGAACACCGGGGAGCTGTTTTTT. This encodes CASSDPLTGFPANTGELFF.